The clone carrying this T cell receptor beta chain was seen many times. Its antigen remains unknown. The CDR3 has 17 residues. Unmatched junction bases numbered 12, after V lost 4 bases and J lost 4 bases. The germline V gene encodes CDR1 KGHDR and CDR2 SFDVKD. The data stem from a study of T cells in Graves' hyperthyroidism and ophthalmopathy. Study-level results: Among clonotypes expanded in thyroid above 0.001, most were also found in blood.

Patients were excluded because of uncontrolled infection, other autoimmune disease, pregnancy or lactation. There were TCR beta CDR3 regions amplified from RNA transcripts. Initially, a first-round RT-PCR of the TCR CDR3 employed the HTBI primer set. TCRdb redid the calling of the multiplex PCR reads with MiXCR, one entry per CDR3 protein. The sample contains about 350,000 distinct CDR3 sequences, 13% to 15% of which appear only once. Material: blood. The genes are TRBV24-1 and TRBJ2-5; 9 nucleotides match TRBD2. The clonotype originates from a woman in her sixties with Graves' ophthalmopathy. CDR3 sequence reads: CATSDSQVAGVGETQYF. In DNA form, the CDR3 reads TGTGCCACCAGTGACTCGCAAGTAGCGGGAGTAGGAGAGACCCAGTACTTC.